One and the same sample provided the 17 T cell receptor beta chains below, sequenced in a study of T cell clusters in autoimmune cytopenias (dated by TCRdb to the late 2010s). Per sample, around 230 ng of peripheral blood genomic DNA, around 40,000 genome equivalents, was used for TRB amplification. The instrument was an Illumina MiSeq. Multiplex PCR with a touch-down protocol amplified TRB rearrangements, with the TRB-A and TRB-B primer pools combined in a single tube. With the reads reprocessed by TCRdb, a single entry stands for each CDR3 protein sequence and no DNA is reported. This sample's clone table shows several thousand distinct CDR3 sequences. The ten largest clones take up around 3.2% of the sample. Material: peripheral blood. These receptors were collected from a human donor with an autoimmune cytopenia or autoimmune hepatitis (not recorded which).

By frequency, this clonotype is medium-sized (0.01 to 0.1%). CDR3 amino acids: CASSLGRNSYNEQFF. V gene TRBV5-4 combines with J gene TRBJ2-1. Germline CDR1 SGHNT, CDR2 YYREEE (reference sequence). The CDR3 totals 15 residues.

The rearrangement uses TRBV20-1 and TRBJ2-5; checking the TCRdb D call of TRBD1 is not possible without DNA. This CDR3 comprises 13 residues. Germline CDR1 and CDR2: DFQATT and SNEGSKA (reference sequence). The CDR3 spells CSARRDSQETQYF.

The chain couples TRBV6-5 to TRBJ1-5; TCRdb outputs TRBD1, but without DNA this stays unchecked. The CDR3 sequence is 14 residues long. Looked up from germline, CDR1 is MNHEY and CDR2 is SVGAGI. The CDR3 here is CASSYSGGGQPQHF.

Judged by frequency, this clonotype is medium-sized. The J gene is TRBJ2-5, the V gene TRBV11-1. CDR3 length: 12 amino acids. Germline CDR1 is SGHAT and CDR2 is FQDESV (reference sequence). CDR3 sequence reads: CASSLVGETQYF.

The chain joins TRBV6-5 to TRBJ1-2; TCRdb picks TRBD1, but there is no DNA to check that call. The V gene's germline CDR1 is MNHEY and CDR2 SVGAGI. The CDR3 extends over 15 amino acids. The chain's CDR3 is CASSYNMGAVSGYTF.

This clonotype is labeled medium-sized (0.01 to 0.1%) based on frequency. V and J are TRBV30 and TRBJ1-4; TCRdb designates TRBD1, a call that cannot be tested without DNA. Germline CDR1 GTSNPN, CDR2 SVGIG (reference sequence). The CDR3 is 13 amino acids. CDR3 sequence: CAWSPGSAEKLFF.

V and J are TRBV15 and TRBJ1-2; the D call of TRBD1 rests on TCRdb alone, since no DNA is present to check it. CDR3 size: 14 residues. Germline V gene data show CDR1 as LNHNV and CDR2 as YYDKDF (reference sequence). CDR3 protein: CATSPDRAPIGYTF.

The chain uses TRBV7-2 and TRBJ2-7. Germline loops: CDR1 SGHTA, CDR2 FQGNSA. The CDR3 is made up of 13 amino acids. CDR3 residues: CASSLARTYEQYF.

This clonotype is classed as medium-sized (0.01 to 0.1%) by frequency. This chain joins TRBV27 and TRBJ2-5. The CDR3 extends over 13 amino acids. The germline V gene has CDR1 MNHEY and CDR2 SMNVEV (reference sequence). The CDR3 loop reads CASSLHWGETQYF.

According to its frequency, this clonotype is medium-sized. The rearrangement joins TRBV27 to TRBJ1-1; checking the TCRdb D call of TRBD1 is not possible without DNA. This CDR3 comprises 13 residues. Germline assignment: CDR1 MNHEY and CDR2 SMNVEV (reference sequence). This CDR3 is CASSLLGGTEAFF.

The chain links TRBV7-2 to TRBJ2-7; without DNA, the TCRdb call of TRBD2 cannot be checked. Germline assignment: CDR1 SGHTA and CDR2 FQGNSA. The CDR3 has 16 amino acids. CDR3 loop: CASSLVVSGPTYEQYF.

This sequence joins TRBV5-5 and TRBJ1-6; TCRdb's D call of TRBD1 is untestable without DNA. The germline V gene encodes CDR1 SGHKS and CDR2 YYEKEE (reference sequence). The CDR3 extends over 15 amino acids. The CDR3 protein is CASSRRTGDNSPLHF.

Its frequency marks this clonotype as medium-sized. This chain links TRBV30 with TRBJ2-2; there is no DNA to check the TCRdb D call of TRBD1. Germline CDR1 reads GTSNPN; CDR2 reads SVGIG (reference sequence). This CDR3 spans 15 amino acids. This CDR3 is CAWSLDRRNTGELFF.

The rearrangement links TRBV20-1 to TRBJ2-5. Germline V gives CDR1 DFQATT, CDR2 SNEGSKA (reference sequence). This CDR3 spans 13 amino acids. CDR3 sequence reads: CSATPRNQETQYF.

V gene TRBV4-3 combines with J gene TRBJ2-7; the TCRdb D gene call, TRBD1, has no DNA to confirm it. CDR1 and CDR2 (germline): LGHNA, YSLEER. CDR3 size: 14 residues. The CDR3 loop reads CASSQAGQGIEQYF.

This chain links TRBV5-5 with TRBJ1-6. This CDR3 is 14 amino acids long. The V gene's germline CDR1 is SGHKS and CDR2 YYEKEE (reference sequence). CDR3 in amino acids: CASSLMTYNSPLHF.

CDR3 residues: CASSLAKGYEQYF. The chain links TRBV7-4 to TRBJ2-7; with no DNA, the TCRdb D assignment of TRBD1 cannot be verified. The CDR3 totals 13 residues. CDR1 is SGHVT, CDR2 SQSDAQ, per germline.